The 15 T cell receptor beta chains below all came from one sample that was sequenced in a study of cytomegalovirus exposure and HLA in healthy donors. In the PCR, 60 Vbeta and 13 Jbeta primers were used. Sequenced by immunoSEQ multiplex PCR; TCRdb stores in-frame clones only, minus some. The sample holds some 97,000 clones, roughly 75% seen once. The sequencing sample was made of PBMCs. Receptors were obtained from a woman between 18 and 29 years old in good health and CMV-seropositive.

This chain connects TRBV4-2 to TRBJ1-2; 9 bases are shared with TRBD1. The CDR3 totals 14 residues. Germline CDR1 reads LGHNA; CDR2 reads YNFKEQ. With V trimmed by 4 bases and J by 4 bases, 4 bases remained unmatched. CDR3 residues: CASSRDRAVYGYTF. In DNA, the CDR3 is TGTGCCAGCAGCCGGGACAGGGCCGTCTATGGCTACACCTTC.

This chain links TRBV6-5 with TRBJ1-6, with D perhaps TRBD1 (6 bases). Between the trimmed V and J ends, which lost 4 bases and 10 bases, there was a span of 20 bases. The germline V gene has CDR1 MNHEY and CDR2 SVGAGI. This CDR3 contains 16 residues. The CDR3 region has the DNA TGTGCCAGCAGTTTACCTATCGGACAGAATCGGTCACCCCTCCACTTT. It specifies CASSLPIGQNRSPLHF.

This clone showed up just a few times. The V call is TRBV11-3, the J call TRBJ2-1; 8 bases are shared with TRBD2. The germline V gene encodes CDR1 SGHNT and CDR2 YENEEA. The CDR3 totals 13 residues. V shed 1 base and J 11 bases; nucleotides not matched to a gene: 4. CDR3 loop: CASSLVGSGKQFF. CDR3 DNA sequence: TGTGCCAGCAGCTTAGTAGGTAGCGGGAAGCAGTTCTTC.

The J gene is TRBJ2-5, the V gene TRBV18; 8 positions match TRBD2. The CDR3 is 15 amino acids. The V segment lost 3 bases and the J segment 5 bases; nucleotides outside the gene matches: 8. Germline V lookup: CDR1 KGHSH, CDR2 LQKENI. CDR3 nucleotide sequence: TGTGCCAGCTCACCCCAGCGGGAGAGGAGGGAGACCCAGTACTTC. Translation: CASSPQRERRETQYF.

The chain combines TRBV28 with TRBJ1-2; 8 nucleotides align to TRBD1. This CDR3 spans 11 amino acids. Germline CDR1 reads MDHEN; CDR2 reads SYDVKM. J gave up 14 bases and V 8 bases, and 10 bases lay outside the gene matches. The CDR3 spells CASYRTGQGTF. The CDR3 DNA follows: TGTGCCAGCTATAGGACAGGGCAAGGGACCTTC.

This clone was counted between two and nine times. The CDR3 region is CASSQGAGDTEAFF. Here the CDR3 DNA reads TGCGCCAGCAGTCAAGGGGCAGGAGACACTGAAGCTTTCTTT. The gene calls are TRBV5-1 and TRBJ1-1, with D possibly matching TRBD1 (5 bases). Germline CDR1 reads SGHRS; CDR2 reads YFSETQ. There are 14 residues in the CDR3. The germline V and J ends were trimmed by 5 bases and 3 bases, with 14 bases remaining between them.

The V gene is TRBV7-6, the J gene TRBJ2-5; 9 nucleotides line up with TRBD2. With V trimmed by 0 bases and J by 6 bases, 8 bases remained unmatched. CDR1 is SGHVS and CDR2 is FNYEAQ in the germline V gene. CDR3 length: 16 amino acids. CDR3 sequence: CASSLALGSGRQTQYF. CDR3 nucleotide sequence: TGTGCCAGCAGCTTAGCATTGGGTAGCGGGAGACAGACCCAGTACTTC.

The chain combines TRBV25-1 with TRBJ1-6; D not certain. Germline CDR1 MGHDK, CDR2 SYGVNS. V was pared by 1 base and J by 10 bases, with 8 bases between. CDR3 size: 13 residues. The CDR3 spells CASSESLRSPLHF. In nucleotides, the CDR3 is TGTGCCAGCAGTGAATCGCTAAGATCACCCCTCCACTTT.

This clone was counted once. The chain uses TRBV5-1 and TRBJ2-1; D is undetermined. The CDR3 runs to 16 residues. The germline V gene has CDR1 SGHRS and CDR2 YFSETQ. V shed 5 bases and J shed 0 bases, with 15 bases lying between them. This CDR3 reads CASSSSSPRSYNEQFF. The CDR3 coding sequence is TGCGCCAGCAGTTCTTCTAGTCCCCGCTCCTACAATGAGCAGTTCTTC.

This clone showed up just a few times. The rearrangement uses TRBV5-1 and TRBJ2-7, with TRBD2 matching over 14 bases. J lost 7 bases, V lost 3 bases, and 0 bases had no gene match. This CDR3 has 13 amino acids. Germline CDR1 SGHRS, CDR2 YFSETQ. The CDR3 loop reads CASSWTSGGEQYF. The CDR3 nucleotides are TGCGCCAGCAGCTGGACTAGCGGGGGGGAGCAGTACTTC.

The CDR3 bases are TGTGCCAGCAGCTTGGAACGGGGAAAAGAGACCCAGTACTTC. Its protein is CASSLERGKETQYF. This chain joins TRBV5-8 and TRBJ2-5; tentatively, D is TRBD2 (5 bases). CDR1 is SGHTS and CDR2 is YDEGEE in the germline V gene. V lost 0 bases, J lost 3 bases, and 9 bases lay in between. The CDR3 is 14 amino acids.

The chain employs TRBV4-2 and TRBJ2-1; a weak D match, TRBD1 (6 bases). Between the trimmed V and J ends, which lost 3 bases and 2 bases, there was a span of 11 bases. The length of the CDR3 is 15 residues. The germline gives CDR1 LGHNA, CDR2 YNFKEQ. CDR3 amino acids: CASSHGDTAYNEQFF. CDR3 bases: TGTGCCAGCAGCCATGGGGACACTGCCTACAATGAGCAGTTCTTC.

The chain recombines TRBV28 with TRBJ2-7; D might be TRBD2 (6 bases). The germline V and J ends were trimmed by 2 bases and 5 bases, with 16 bases remaining between them. CDR3 length equals 15 residues. In germline, CDR1 is MDHEN, CDR2 SYDVKM. This chain's CDR3 is CASSLAVGGMNEQYF. CDR3 nucleotides: TGTGCCAGCAGTTTAGCGGTGGGGGGTATGAACGAGCAGTACTTC.

This chain connects TRBV7-6 to TRBJ2-7, with TRBD1 as a possible D gene (5 bases). The germline V and J ends were trimmed by 2 bases and 4 bases, with 9 bases remaining between them. The V gene's germline CDR1 is SGHVS and CDR2 FNYEAQ. This CDR3 is 13 amino acids long. The DNA of the CDR3 is TGTGCCAGCAGCTTACAGGGAACTTACGAGCAGTACTTC. This codes for CASSLQGTYEQYF.

V usage is TRBV30 and J usage is TRBJ2-5, with 7 bases fitting TRBD2. J gave up 4 bases and V 0 bases, and 2 bases lay outside the gene matches. Germline V gene data show CDR1 as GTSNPN and CDR2 as SVGIG (reference sequence). The CDR3 spans 13 residues. CDR3 bases: TGTGCCTGGAGTGTATGGGGGGGAGAGACCCAGTACTTC. This encodes CAWSVWGGETQYF. Complete variable domain (other parts from reference TRBV30 and TRBJ2-5): SQTIHQWPATLVQPVGSPLSLECTVEGTSNPNLYWYRQAAGRGLQLLFYSVGIGQISSEVPQNLSASRPQDRQFILSSKKLLLSDSGFYLCAWSVWGGETQYFGPGTRLLVL.